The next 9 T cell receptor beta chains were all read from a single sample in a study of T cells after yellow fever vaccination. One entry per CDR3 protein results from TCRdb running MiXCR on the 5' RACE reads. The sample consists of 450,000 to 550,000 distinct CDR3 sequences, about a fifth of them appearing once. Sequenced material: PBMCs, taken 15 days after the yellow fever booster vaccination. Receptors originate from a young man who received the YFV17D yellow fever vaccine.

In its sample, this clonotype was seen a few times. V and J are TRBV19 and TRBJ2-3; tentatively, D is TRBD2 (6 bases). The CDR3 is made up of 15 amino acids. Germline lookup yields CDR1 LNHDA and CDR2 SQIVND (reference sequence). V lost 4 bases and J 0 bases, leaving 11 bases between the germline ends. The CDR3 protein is CASSTPGTSTDTQYF. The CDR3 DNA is TGTGCCAGTAGTACCCCAGGGACTAGCACAGATACGCAGTATTTT.

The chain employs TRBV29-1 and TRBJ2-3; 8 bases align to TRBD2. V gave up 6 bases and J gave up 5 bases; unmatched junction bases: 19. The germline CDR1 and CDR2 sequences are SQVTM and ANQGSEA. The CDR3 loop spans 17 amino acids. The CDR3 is CSVGVGSSGTSGDTQYF. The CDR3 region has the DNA TGCAGCGTGGGCGTCGGGAGTAGCGGGACCTCAGGAGATACGCAGTATTTT.

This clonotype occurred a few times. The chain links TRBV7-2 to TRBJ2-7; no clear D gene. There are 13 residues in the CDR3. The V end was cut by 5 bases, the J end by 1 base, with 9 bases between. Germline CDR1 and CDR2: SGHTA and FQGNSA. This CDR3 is CASSPVGSYEQYF. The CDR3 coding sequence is TGTGCCAGCAGCCCAGTCGGGTCCTACGAGCAGTACTTC.

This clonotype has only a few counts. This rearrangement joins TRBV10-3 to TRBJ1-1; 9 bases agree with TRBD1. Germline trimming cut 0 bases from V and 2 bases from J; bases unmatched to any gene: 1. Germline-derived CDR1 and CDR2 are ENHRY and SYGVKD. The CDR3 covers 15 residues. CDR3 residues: CAISESGQGNTEAFF. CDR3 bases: TGTGCCATCAGTGAGTCGGGACAGGGCAACACTGAAGCTTTCTTT.

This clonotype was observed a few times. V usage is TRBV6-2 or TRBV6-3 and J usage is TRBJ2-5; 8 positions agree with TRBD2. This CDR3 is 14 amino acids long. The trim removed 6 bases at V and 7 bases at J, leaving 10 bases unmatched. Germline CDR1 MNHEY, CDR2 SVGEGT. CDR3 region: CASRKSGSSATQYF. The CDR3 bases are TGTGCCAGCAGGAAGAGCGGGAGCTCTGCGACCCAGTACTTC.

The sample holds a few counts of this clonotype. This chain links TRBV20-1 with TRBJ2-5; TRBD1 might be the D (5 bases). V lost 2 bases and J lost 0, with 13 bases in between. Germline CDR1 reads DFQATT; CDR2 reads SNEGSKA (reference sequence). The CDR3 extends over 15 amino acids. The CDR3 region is CSARPPSGYQETQYF. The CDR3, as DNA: TGCAGTGCTAGACCACCTTCAGGGTACCAAGAGACCCAGTACTTC.

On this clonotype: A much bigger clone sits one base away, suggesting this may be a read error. DNA for the CDR3: TGCAGAGCCGGGACTAGCGGACCGAACGGCGACGAGCAGTACTTC. Translating gives CRAGTSGPNGDEQYF. The rearrangement links TRBV29-1 to TRBJ2-7; 11 nucleotides align to TRBD2. The CDR3 extends over 15 amino acids. Germline-derived CDR1 and CDR2 are SQVTM and ANQGSEA.

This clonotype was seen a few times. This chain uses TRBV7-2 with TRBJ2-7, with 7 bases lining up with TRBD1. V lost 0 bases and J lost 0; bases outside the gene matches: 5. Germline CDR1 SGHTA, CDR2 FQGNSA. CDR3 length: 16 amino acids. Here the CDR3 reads CASSLASRQGSYEQYF. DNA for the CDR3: TGTGCCAGCAGCTTAGCTTCCCGACAGGGCTCCTACGAGCAGTACTTC.

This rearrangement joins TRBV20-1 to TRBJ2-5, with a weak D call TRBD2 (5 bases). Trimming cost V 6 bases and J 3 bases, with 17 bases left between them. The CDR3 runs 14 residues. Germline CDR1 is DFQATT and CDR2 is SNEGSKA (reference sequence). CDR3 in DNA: TGCAGTGCCCCCCGGCGGCGGGTTGAAGAGACCCAGTACTTC. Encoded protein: CSAPRRRVEETQYF.